A selection of T cell receptor beta chains follows, all from one sample in a study of T cell repertoires in cytomegalovirus infection. TCRdb redid the calling of the reads with MiXCR, one entry per CDR3 protein. The top ten clones hold 30% to 35% of a sample with 150,000 to 200,000 distinct CDR3 sequences, 28% of them seen once. Sequencing was done on a sample of PBMCs. The receptors stem from a human donor in good health (CMV status not recorded). Some clones in this sample may be carry-over from other donors' samples. The CDR3 runs from the conserved cysteine through the conserved F or W. The D gene is left open where the match is weak. The size field is filled for only some rows; it gives once, few, many or a size class.

>TRBV20-1|13|once|TRBD1|TRBJ1-2
CSATRTGGNGYTF
TGCAGTGCTACAAGGACAGGGGGCAACGGCTACACCTTC
>TRBV20-1|14|NA|NA|TRBJ1-5
CSASPPDFDQPQHF
TGCAGTGCTAGTCCCCCGGACTTCGATCAGCCCCAGCATTTT
>TRBV11-3|12|NA|NA|TRBJ2-2
CASSSRGQTLFF
TGTGCCAGCAGCTCCAGGGGACAAACGCTGTTTTTT
>TRBV6-2/TRBV6-3|15|few|NA|TRBJ2-7
CASSYLAGDEYEQYF
TGTGCCAGCAGTTACCTCGCAGGGGATGAGTACGAGCAGTACTTC
>TRBV7-2|16|NA|NA|TRBJ1-5
CASSPRTAGGDQPQHF
TGTGCCAGCAGCCCTAGGACAGCGGGGGGGGATCAGCCCCAGCATTTT
>TRBV12-3/TRBV12-4|13|NA|NA|TRBJ1-2
CASSEGLAYGYTF
TGTGCCAGCAGTGAAGGCTTGGCCTATGGCTACACCTTC
>TRBV29-1|15|once|NA|TRBJ1-2
CSVETGRPGNYGYTF
TGCAGCGTTGAGACCGGGCGACCGGGGAACTATGGCTACACCTTC
>TRBV7-9|18|many|NA|TRBJ1-5
CASSLGDEHPYSNQPQHF
TGTGCCAGCAGCTTAGGGGACGAACACCCTTATAGCAATCAGCCCCAGCATTTT
>TRBV2|15|few|NA|TRBJ2-2
CASTPGGRNTGELFF
TGTGCCAGCACCCCTGGGGGCAGAAACACCGGGGAGCTGTTTTTT
>TRBV2|15|few|NA|TRBJ1-5
CASMVSRISNQPQHF
TGTGCCAGCATGGTTTCGAGAATTAGCAATCAGCCCCAGCATTTT
>TRBV10-3|15|few|NA|TRBJ2-7
CAISHNRDANGEQYF
TGTGCCATCAGTCATAACCGGGACGCAAATGGGGAGCAGTACTTC
>TRBV20-1|12|NA|NA|TRBJ1-1
CSARTMNTEAFF
TGCAGTGCTAGAACAATGAACACTGAAGCTTTCTTT
>TRBV6-5|15|NA|TRBD1|TRBJ2-7
CASSAVGQGFYEQYF
TGTGCCAGCAGTGCCGTGGGACAGGGTTTCTACGAGCAGTACTTC
>TRBV4-1|16|NA|NA|TRBJ2-2
CASSPLRQGTTGELFF
TGCGCCAGCAGCCCTCTCCGGCAGGGGACCACCGGGGAGCTGTTTTTT
>TRBV7-2|15|NA|NA|TRBJ2-5
CASSPWRGGGETQYF
TGTGCCAGCAGCCCGTGGAGGGGGGGGGGGGAGACCCAGTACTTC
>TRBV7-2|13|NA|NA|TRBJ1-1
CASSHTKGTEAFF
TGTGCCAGCAGCCATACCAAAGGGACTGAAGCTTTCTTT
>TRBV7-8|15|many|NA|TRBJ1-1
CASSLGRGGNTEAFF
TGTGCCAGCAGCTTAGGGAGGGGGGGGAACACTGAAGCTTTCTTT
>TRBV6-2/TRBV6-3|14|few|NA|TRBJ1-1
CASISQASWTEAFF
TGTGCCAGCATTTCTCAGGCTTCTTGGACTGAAGCTTTCTTT
>TRBV12-3/TRBV12-4|16|NA|TRBD1|TRBJ1-6
CASRQPGQGYNSPLHF
TGTGCCAGCAGGCAACCGGGACAGGGGTATAATTCACCCCTCCACTTT
>TRBV6-2/TRBV6-3|16|NA|TRBD1|TRBJ2-7
CASSPLPGQGAYEQYF
TGTGCCAGCAGTCCCCTTCCGGGACAGGGGGCCTACGAGCAGTACTTC